The T cell receptor (beta chain) under discussion was sequenced for a study of long-term antiretroviral therapy in people with HIV. Findings and limits, study-wide: Repertoire composition at all time points was dominated by clones that had expanded before ART.

With survey level as its setting, the immunoSEQ assay was v3.0. The repertoire was sequenced with immunoSEQ multiplex PCR; TCRdb's copy has only in-frame clones and lacks some. The sample includes about 36,000 clones, around 85% of them seen just once. The V and J ends lost 4 bases and 4 bases respectively, with 5 bases between them. This CDR3 region has 11 residues. The V gene's germline CDR1 is SNHLY and CDR2 FYNNEI. Points on this clone: Its antigen is undetermined.

The V gene is TRBV2, the J gene TRBJ2-7; D not certain. The TCR was taken from a man aged 18 to 29 with HIV. The specimen was unsorted PBMCs, collected 2.2 years after starting antiretroviral therapy. The CDR3 sequence: CASSGLYEQYF. The CDR3 coding sequence is TGTGCCAGCAGTGGCCTATACGAGCAGTACTTC.